A single sample gave rise to the 10 T cell receptor beta chains below, sequenced in a study of cytomegalovirus exposure and HLA in healthy donors. With 60 Vbeta and 13 Jbeta primers, the PCR was carried out. The method was immunoSEQ multiplex PCR; TCRdb's version includes in-frame clones alone and lacks a portion of them. The sample lists 140,000 or so clones, around 65% seen once, with around 6.3% in the top ten. Sample: PBMCs. These receptors originate from a woman aged 55-69 years in good health and CMV-seronegative.

The chain has TRBV19 and TRBJ2-2; 7 nucleotides match TRBD2. The CDR3 length is 19 residues. Germline CDR1 reads LNHDA; CDR2 reads SQIVND (reference sequence). V lost 6 bases, J lost 2 bases, and 18 bases stayed unmatched. The DNA for the CDR3 is TGTGCCAGTAGACCCGATCCTCCGGGACTACCAGATAACACCGGGGAGCTGTTTTTT. This gives the protein CASRPDPPGLPDNTGELFF. Full variable domain (remainder filled in from reference TRBV19 and TRBJ2-2): DGGITQSPKYLFRKEGQNVTLSCEQNLNHDAMYWYRQDPGQGLRLIYYSQIVNDFQKGDIAEGYSVSREKKESFPLTVTSAQKNPTAFYLCASRPDPPGLPDNTGELFFGEGSRLTVL.

The chain joins TRBV2 to TRBJ2-5; 7 nucleotides match TRBD1. After removal of 4 bases from V and 5 bases from J, the junction contained 4 bases not matched to a gene. CDR1 is SNHLY, CDR2 FYNNEI, per germline. The CDR3 is 13 amino acids. CDR3 sequence (DNA): TGTGCCAGCAGTGGACAGGGTCTCGAGACCCAGTACTTC. Its protein product is CASSGQGLETQYF.

The gene calls are TRBV9 and TRBJ2-7; D is ambiguous. With 0 bases removed from V and 2 bases from J, the gap between germline ends came to 9 bases. The CDR3 consists of 14 residues. Germline V gene data show CDR1 as SGDLS and CDR2 as YYNGEE. CDR3 region: CASSVDPIPYEQYF. The CDR3 DNA reads TGTGCCAGCAGCGTAGACCCTATACCCTACGAGCAGTACTTC.

The rearrangement uses TRBV5-8 and TRBJ2-7, with a possible D match to TRBD1 (6 bases). V was pared by 3 bases and J by 0 bases, with 13 bases between. This CDR3 contains 15 residues. The germline CDR1 and CDR2 sequences are SGHTS and YDEGEE. The CDR3 nucleotides are TGTGCCAGCAGCTCCCGCAAGGGGGTCTCCTACGAGCAGTACTTC. Amino acid sequence: CASSSRKGVSYEQYF.

The gene calls are TRBV11-3 and TRBJ2-7; D gene uncertain. The germline CDR1 and CDR2 sequences are SGHNT and YENEEA. V was trimmed by 5 bases and J by 6 bases, leaving 14 bases between them. This CDR3 comprises 13 residues. The CDR3 DNA reads as TGTGCCAGCAGCCAAAGACCGGGTGGCGAGCAGTACTTC. Residues: CASSQRPGGEQYF.

This chain joins TRBV15 and TRBJ2-6; D is undetermined. V was cut by 1 base and J by 1 base, with 5 bases left in between. The CDR3 length is 15 residues. In germline, CDR1 is LNHNV, CDR2 YYDKDF (reference sequence). This CDR3 is CATSRGGSGANVLTF. DNA of the CDR3: TGTGCCACCAGCAGAGGCGGATCTGGGGCCAACGTCCTGACTTTC.

On this clone itself: The sample carries other DNA sequences with the same CDR3. The chain couples TRBV2 to TRBJ2-7, with D possibly TRBD1 on 5 matching bases. The CDR3 covers 14 residues. Germline assignment: CDR1 SNHLY and CDR2 FYNNEI. V was cut by 5 bases and J by 2 bases, with 13 bases left in between. The CDR3: CASSRQKPPYEQYF. CDR3 DNA sequence: TGTGCCAGCAGTAGACAGAAGCCCCCCTACGAGCAGTACTTC.

This clone occurred a few times. CDR3 nucleotide sequence: TGTGCCACCGCACTTCGGGGCACCGGGGAGCTGTTTTTT. Residues: CATALRGTGELFF. This rearrangement joins TRBV19 to TRBJ2-2, with D possibly matching TRBD2 (5 bases). Trimming took 10 bases from V and 4 from J, leaving 13 bases between them. The germline V gene has CDR1 LNHDA and CDR2 SQIVND (reference sequence). The CDR3 has 13 residues.

The CDR3 sequence: CASSLGIARGTGELFF. CDR3 nucleotide sequence: TGTGCCAGCAGCTTAGGAATTGCGCGTGGCACCGGGGAGCTGTTTTTT. V and J are TRBV11-2 and TRBJ2-2; no firm D call. V was shortened by 1 base and J by 4 bases, with 13 bases between the two germline ends. This CDR3 has 16 amino acids. The germline V gene encodes CDR1 SGHAT and CDR2 FQNNGV.

CDR3 amino acids: CASSLASGGGYNEQFF. Written as DNA, the CDR3 is TGTGCCAGCAGCTTAGCTAGCGGGGGGGGCTACAATGAGCAGTTCTTC. The chain is built from TRBV7-8 and TRBJ2-1, with TRBD2 matching 11 bases. From germline, CDR1 is SGHVS and CDR2 FQNEAQ. V was clipped by 0 bases and J by 3 bases; unmatched bases: 1. The CDR3 is 16 residues long.